Below, one T cell receptor (beta chain) is given with its context. V gave up 8 bases and J gave up 4 bases, with 9 bases separating them. The germline V gene has CDR1 MNHEY and CDR2 SMNVEV (reference sequence). This CDR3 has 12 amino acids. The data were taken from a study of shared clonotypes between healthy human individuals. Study context: Each donor's CD8 memory used one plate, CD8 naive two, each CD4 subset three.

For sorted subsets, approximately 180 ng DNA per replicate equaled 30,000 or so T cell genomes. Generated by immunoSEQ multiplex PCR, the TCRdb table keeps only in-frame clones and is missing some. Of about 92,000 clones listed, over 60% are singletons. Sequences were obtained from memory CD8+ T cells sorted from blood. Subset specified: CD45RO+ cells pooled with CCR7-negative TemRA cells. The receptor's source is a man younger than 40 in good health. This sequence joins TRBV27 and TRBJ2-1; D gene unclear. The DNA for the CDR3 is TGTGCCAGCGGGAAGCCATACAATGAGCAGTTCTTC. As protein: CASGKPYNEQFF.